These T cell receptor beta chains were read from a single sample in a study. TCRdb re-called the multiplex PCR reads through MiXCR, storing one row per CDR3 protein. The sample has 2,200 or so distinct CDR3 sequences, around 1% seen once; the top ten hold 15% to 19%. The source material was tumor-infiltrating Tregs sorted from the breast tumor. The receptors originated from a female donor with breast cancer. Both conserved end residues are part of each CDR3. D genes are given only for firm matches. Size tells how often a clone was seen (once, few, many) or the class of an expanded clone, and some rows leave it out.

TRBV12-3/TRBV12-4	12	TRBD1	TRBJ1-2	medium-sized	TGTGCCAGCAGTGACAGGGCCCATGGCTACACCTTC	CASSDRAHGYTF
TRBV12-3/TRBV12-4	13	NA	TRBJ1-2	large	TGTGCCAGCAGTGAAACGGGGCGCTATGGCTACACCTTC	CASSETGRYGYTF
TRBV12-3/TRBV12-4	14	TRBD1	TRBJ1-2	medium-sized	TGTGCCAGCAGTCGCGACAGGGTGCACTATGGCTACACCTTC	CASSRDRVHYGYTF
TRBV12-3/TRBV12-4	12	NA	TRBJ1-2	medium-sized	TGTGCCAGCAGTCCCGGGACATCAGGCTACACCTTC	CASSPGTSGYTF
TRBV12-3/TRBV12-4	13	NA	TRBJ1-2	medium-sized	TGTGCCAGCAGTACTCAGGGGAACTATGGCTACACCTTC	CASSTQGNYGYTF
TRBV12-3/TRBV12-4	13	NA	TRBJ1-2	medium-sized	TGTGCCAGCAGCCGCGGACAAAACTATGGCTACACCTTC	CASSRGQNYGYTF
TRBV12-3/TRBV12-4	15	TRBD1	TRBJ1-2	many	TGTGCCAGCAGTCCCTCGGACAGGGATTTCTATGGCTACACCTTC	CASSPSDRDFYGYTF
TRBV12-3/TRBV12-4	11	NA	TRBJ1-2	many	TGTGCCAGCAGTCCCGGGACAACAAGCACCTTC	CASSPGTTSTF
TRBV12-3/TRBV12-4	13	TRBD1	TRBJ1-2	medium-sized	TGTGCCAGCAGTGAGGACAGGGTGTCTGGCTACACCTTC	CASSEDRVSGYTF
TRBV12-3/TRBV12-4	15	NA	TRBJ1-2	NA	TGTGCCAGCAGTCCACGTTCAGGTTTAATGAATGGCTACACCTTC	CASSPRSGLMNGYTF
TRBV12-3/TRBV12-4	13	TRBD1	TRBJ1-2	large	TGTGCCAGCAGTCAGACAGGGTACTATGGCTACACCTTC	CASSQTGYYGYTF
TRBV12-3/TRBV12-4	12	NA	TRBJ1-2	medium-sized	TGTGCCAGCAGTGACAATAACTATGGCTACACCTTC	CASSDNNYGYTF
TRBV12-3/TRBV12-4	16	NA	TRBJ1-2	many	TGTGCCAGCAGTTTTAAAGTCTTAGACCTTGTCTTTGGCTACACCTTC	CASSFKVLDLVFGYTF
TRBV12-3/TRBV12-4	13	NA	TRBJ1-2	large	TGTGCCAGCAGTATAGAGGGATATATAGGCTACACCTTC	CASSIEGYIGYTF
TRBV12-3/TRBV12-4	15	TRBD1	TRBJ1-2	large	TGTGCCAGCAGCTCACGACAGGGACAGACCTATGGCTACACCTTC	CASSSRQGQTYGYTF
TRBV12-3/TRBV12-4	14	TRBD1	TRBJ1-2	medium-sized	TGTGCCAGCAGTTTCCGGGACAGGGCGTCTGGCTACACCTTC	CASSFRDRASGYTF
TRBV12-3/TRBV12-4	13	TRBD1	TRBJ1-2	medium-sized	TGTGCCAGCAGTTTAGCGAGGACAGGGCGGGCCACCTTC	CASSLARTGRATF
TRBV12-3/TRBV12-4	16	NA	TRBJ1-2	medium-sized	TGTGCCAGCAGTAACGTACAGGGTGGAGTAGGTTATGGCTACACCTTC	CASSNVQGGVGYGYTF
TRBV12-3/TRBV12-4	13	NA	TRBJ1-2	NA	TGTGCCAGCACTAGAACAGCTTACTATGGCTACACCTTC	CASTRTAYYGYTF
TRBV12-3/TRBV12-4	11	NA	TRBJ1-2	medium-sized	TGTGCCAGCAGTTCTCAGTCTGGCTACACCTTC	CASSSQSGYTF
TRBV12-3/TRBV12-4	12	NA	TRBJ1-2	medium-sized	TGTGCCAGCAGTTTGAGCAGCTATGGCTACACCTTC	CASSLSSYGYTF
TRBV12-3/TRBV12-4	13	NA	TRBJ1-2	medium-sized	TGTGCCAGCAGTACCGGGACCTTCTATGGCTACACCTTC	CASSTGTFYGYTF
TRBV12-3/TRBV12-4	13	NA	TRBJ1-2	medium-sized	TGTGCCAGCAATCCTCCGGGACACCATGGCTACACCTTC	CASNPPGHHGYTF
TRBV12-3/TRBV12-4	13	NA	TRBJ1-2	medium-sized	TGTGCCAGCAGTTTGGTACAGGACTATGGCTACACCTTC	CASSLVQDYGYTF
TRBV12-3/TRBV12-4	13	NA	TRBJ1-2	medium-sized	TGTGCCAGCAGCCACTCAGGGTTCTATGGCTACACCTTC	CASSHSGFYGYTF
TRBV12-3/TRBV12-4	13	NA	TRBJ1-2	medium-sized	TGTGCCAGCAGTGGCCGAGGTCTTTATGGCTACACCTTC	CASSGRGLYGYTF
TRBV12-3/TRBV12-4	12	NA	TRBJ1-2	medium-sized	TGTGCCAGCAGTTCGGACAGCTATGGCTACACCTTC	CASSSDSYGYTF
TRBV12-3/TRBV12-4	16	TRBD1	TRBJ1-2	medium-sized	TGTGCCAGCAGCGAGGCGAGATTGACAGGGAACTATGGCTACACCTTC	CASSEARLTGNYGYTF
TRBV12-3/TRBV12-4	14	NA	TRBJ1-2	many	TGTGCCAGCAGTTTAGGGCCGTCTAGCTATGGCTACACCTTC	CASSLGPSSYGYTF
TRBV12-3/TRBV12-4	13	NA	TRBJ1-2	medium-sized	TGTGCCAGCAGTTTACAGGAACACTATGGCTACACCTTC	CASSLQEHYGYTF
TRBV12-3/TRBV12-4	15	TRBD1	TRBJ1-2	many	TGTGCCACAACCCGCGGGGACAGGGCTAACTATGGCTACACCTTC	CATTRGDRANYGYTF
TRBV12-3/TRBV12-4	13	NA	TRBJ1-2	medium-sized	TGTGCCAGCAGTTTACAGGAACGCTATGGCTACACCTTC	CASSLQERYGYTF
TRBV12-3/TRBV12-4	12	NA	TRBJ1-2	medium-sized	TGTGCCAGCAGTTTAGATGCCTATGGCTACACCTTC	CASSLDAYGYTF
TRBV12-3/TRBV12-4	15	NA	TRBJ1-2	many	TGTGCCAGCACTCTAGCGGGACAAGTTAACTATGGCTACACCTTC	CASTLAGQVNYGYTF
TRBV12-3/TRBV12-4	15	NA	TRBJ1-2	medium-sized	TGTGCCAGCAGTCCTGGCCTGATCTCCTTTCTGAGGTACACCTTC	CASSPGLISFLRYTF
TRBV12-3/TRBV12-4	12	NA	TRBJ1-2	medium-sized	TGTGCCAGCACACGGACAGTCTATGGCTACACCTTC	CASTRTVYGYTF
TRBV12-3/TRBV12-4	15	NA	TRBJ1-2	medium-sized	TGTGCCAGCAGTTTGGTGGGTGTGACCAGGACCTTCCACACCTTC	CASSLVGVTRTFHTF
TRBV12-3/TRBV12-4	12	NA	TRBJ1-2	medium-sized	TGTGCCAGCAGTTCCCGGTTCGCTGGCTACACCTTC	CASSSRFAGYTF
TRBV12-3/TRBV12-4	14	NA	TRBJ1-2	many	TGTGCCAGCAGTTTAACAGGGAAGGGTTATGGCTACACCTTC	CASSLTGKGYGYTF
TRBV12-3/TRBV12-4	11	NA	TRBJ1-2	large	TGTGCCAGCAGTTTGGGGTATGGCTACACCTTC	CASSLGYGYTF
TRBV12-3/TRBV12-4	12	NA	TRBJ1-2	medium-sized	TGTGCCAGCAGTTTCCCTTCCTATGGCTACACCTTC	CASSFPSYGYTF
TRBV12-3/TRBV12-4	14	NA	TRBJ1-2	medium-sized	TGTGCCAGCAGTTTAGCGCGGGTATATAATGGCTACACCTTC	CASSLARVYNGYTF
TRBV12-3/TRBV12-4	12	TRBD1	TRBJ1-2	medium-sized	TGTGCCAGCAGTGCGACAGGGTATGGCTACACCTTC	CASSATGYGYTF
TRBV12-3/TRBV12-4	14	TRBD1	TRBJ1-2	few	TGTGCCAGCAGCCACCGGGGACAGGGCAGGGTTGTCACCTTC	CASSHRGQGRVVTF
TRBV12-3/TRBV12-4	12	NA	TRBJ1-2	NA	TGTGCCAGCAGTAATTTAGGGTATGGCTACACCTTC	CASSNLGYGYTF
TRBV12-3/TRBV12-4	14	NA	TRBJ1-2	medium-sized	TGTGCCAGCAGTCCACAACAGGGAATCTATGGCTACACCTTC	CASSPQQGIYGYTF
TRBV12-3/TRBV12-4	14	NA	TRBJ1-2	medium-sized	TGTGCCACCCTCCCAGGACGGCAGAACTATGGCTACACCTTC	CATLPGRQNYGYTF